This TCR beta chain derives from a study of CD8+ T cells in alopecia areata (dated by TCRdb to the late 2010s). Regarding the study in general: The treated patients, all with moderate-to-severe alopecia areata, were enrolled in an open-label pilot trial of oral tofacitinib given at 5 to 10 mg twice daily. Tofacitinib was given for 6 to 18 months, followed by 6 months of follow-up off drug to assess delayed response and recurrence. To study T cell clonal expansion in alopecia areata, the researchers applied high-throughput TCRbeta sequencing to both the C3H/HeJ mouse model and human patients. In humans, TCRbeta sequencing was performed on scalp tissue and on sorted CD4+ and CD8+ peripheral blood T cells from healthy controls and from patients with patchy or totalis/universalis alopecia areata. Biopsies were taken from tofacitinib-treated patients at baseline and at 4 and 24 weeks of treatment, and a later scalp biopsy was taken in several of the tofacitinib-treated patients. Scalp clonality was compared across normal scalp (n=4), patchy alopecia areata scalp (n=8), and alopecia totalis/universalis scalp (n=8). The RNA source kit depended on sample type: the PAXgene miRNA kit for fixed scalp, the miRNeasy kit for PBMCs, and the RNeasy kit for mouse skin. TCRbeta CDR3 regions were amplified by immunoSEQ multiplex PCR using 35 Vbeta forward and 13 Jbeta reverse primers. The paper as a whole reports these results and caveats: Resident alphabeta T cells in normal human skin are also sequenced, complicating scalp TCR repertoire analysis, unlike mouse skin dominated by gammadelta T cells. Lesional scalp, especially in alopecia totalis/universalis, showed higher clonality and more expanded CD8+ clones than normal scalp, suggesting antigenic drive. Compared with mice, TCR sequences shared between patients were less clear, possibly partly because of HLA diversity across the patient population.

A note on this clone: Its antigen target is currently unknown. Base qualities are not at hand, and no much larger clone is one base apart.

V lost 5 bases and J lost 5 bases; the stretch between them is 16 bases long. In the germline V gene, CDR1 corresponds to SQVTM and CDR2 to ANQGSEA. Taken from cysteine to phenylalanine, the CDR3 has 13 residues. Just the 39-base CDR3 DNA is kept, in frame starting at base 1. The receptor library was made with the immunoSEQ multiplex PCR assay. For TCR sequencing, RNA was extracted from every sample and reverse transcribed into cDNA to serve as template. SuperScript III was used for first-strand cDNA synthesis, primed with a 2:1 mix of oligo-dT and random hexamers. A synthetic immune receptor repertoire was used to assess amplification bias, and residual bias was removed computationally. The source study handled its data this way. Raw reads were preprocessed to remove errors, and CDR3 was defined according to IMGT conventions as the region from the conserved cysteine to phenylalanine. Clonality was calculated as 1 minus Shannon entropy normalized by log2 of the number of productive unique TCRs. Whether each scalp clone was CD4 or CD8 was inferred by checking scalp TCRbeta sequences against the CD4 and CD8 repertoires from sorted blood. The immuneACCESS repertoire file appears here via TCRdb, limited to in-frame rearrangements. These files lack a portion of the clones; in checked studies, under half of the deficit traces to unresolved V genes, and the cause of the others is not known. V, J and clone size derive from that table, while D and trimming were established from the DNA sequence. The sample table shows some 150,000 clones, and roughly 64% are seen once. The ten largest make up about 6% of the sample.

In the paper's terms, the time point label means: baseline before oral tofacitinib. Lesional scalp punch biopsies and peripheral blood were collected from alopecia areata patients. PBMCs were separated by density centrifugation and stained for CD3, CD4 and CD8, after which CD4+ and CD8+ T cells were sorted on a FACSAria. This receptor chain uses TRBV29-1 and TRBJ2-7; the D match is possibly TRBD1 or TRBD2, with 7 bases aligned in each. Sequencing used CD4+ T cells sorted from blood, obtained at week 0. This sequence originates from a human donor with alopecia areata. The CDR3 protein sequence reads: CSVRGGGRDEQYF. In nucleotides, the sequence is TGCAGCGTTCGGGGAGGGGGCAGAGACGAGCAGTACTTC.